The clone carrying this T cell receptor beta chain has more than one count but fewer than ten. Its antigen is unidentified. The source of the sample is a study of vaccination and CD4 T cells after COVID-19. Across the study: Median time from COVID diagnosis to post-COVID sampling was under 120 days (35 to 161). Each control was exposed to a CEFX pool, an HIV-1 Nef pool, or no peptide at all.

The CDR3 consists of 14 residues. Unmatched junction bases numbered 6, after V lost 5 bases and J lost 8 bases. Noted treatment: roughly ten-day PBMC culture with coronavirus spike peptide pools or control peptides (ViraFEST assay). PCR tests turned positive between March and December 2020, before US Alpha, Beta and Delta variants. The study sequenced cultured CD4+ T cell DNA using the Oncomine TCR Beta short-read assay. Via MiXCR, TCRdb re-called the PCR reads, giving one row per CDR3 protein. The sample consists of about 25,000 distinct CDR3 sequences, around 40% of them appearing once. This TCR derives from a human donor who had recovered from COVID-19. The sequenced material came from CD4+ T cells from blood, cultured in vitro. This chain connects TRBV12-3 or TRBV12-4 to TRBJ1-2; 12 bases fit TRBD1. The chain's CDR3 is CASSAGTGGLGYTF. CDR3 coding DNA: TGTGCCAGCAGTGCCGGGACAGGGGGCTTGGGCTACACCTTC.